The 4 T cell receptor beta chains below all came from one sample that was sequenced in a study of T cell responses to AZD1222 COVID-19 vaccine. TCRdb keeps only in-frame clones here, not all; method: immunoSEQ multiplex PCR. Of 65,000 to 90,000 clones in the sample, about 91% were seen once. Sequencing was performed on peripheral blood, taken on day 0 of AZD1222 vaccination. Source of these receptors: an adult in good health.

The chain links TRBV10-3 to TRBJ2-7; D may be TRBD1 (6 bases). The CDR3 spans 14 residues. The germline V and J ends were trimmed by 0 bases and 3 bases, with 9 bases remaining between them. The germline gives CDR1 ENHRY, CDR2 SYGVKD. The CDR3 protein is CAISESVDSYEQYF. CDR3 nucleotide sequence: TGTGCCATCAGTGAGTCGGTGGACAGCTACGAGCAGTACTTC.

V usage is TRBV2 and J usage is TRBJ1-5; D is perhaps TRBD1 (6 bases). CDR1 is SNHLY, CDR2 FYNNEI, per germline. This CDR3 has 14 residues. Trimming shortened V by 8 bases and J by 3 bases, and 14 bases separated the two germline ends. CDR3 in amino acids: CASVPGQYNQPQHF. DNA for the CDR3: TGTGCCAGCGTTCCTGGACAGTACAATCAGCCCCAGCATTTT.

The chain employs TRBV6-5 and TRBJ1-5, with 7 bases aligning to TRBD1. V was pared by 5 bases and J by 7 bases, with 2 bases of the junction left unmatched. CDR1 MNHEY and CDR2 SVGAGI come from the germline V gene. The CDR3 is made up of 12 amino acids. The CDR3 DNA sequence: TGTGCCAGCAGTAAGGGGGCGCAGCCCCAGCATTTT. This encodes CASSKGAQPQHF.

V gene TRBV5-1 combines with J gene TRBJ2-3; TRBD2 is a possible D gene (6 bases). V lost 0 bases, J lost 1 base, and 9 bases lay in between. This CDR3 is 15 amino acids long. Germline-derived CDR1 and CDR2 are SGHRS and YFSETQ. CDR3 sequence (DNA): TGCGCCAGCAGCTTGGTTGGCGGGGGCACAGATACGCAGTATTTT. Translated: CASSLVGGGTDTQYF.